This TCR beta chain derives from a study of blood T cell repertoires in COVID-19. Study-wide background: There were acute and convalescent COVID-19 samples, and they came from the United States, Italy and Spain.

The repertoire was sequenced with immunoSEQ multiplex PCR; TCRdb's copy has only in-frame clones and lacks some. Found here are more than 85,000 clones, roughly 83% of them singletons; the top ten hold approximately 15%. Germline V gives CDR1 SQVTM, CDR2 ANQGSEA. Trimming pared 7 bases from V and 2 bases from J, leaving 14 bases between. CDR3 size: 13 residues. The chain links TRBV29-1 to TRBJ1-1; maybe TRBD1 (5 bases). The clonotype comes from a woman aged 55-70 years with acute or convalescent COVID-19. The source material was peripheral blood. CDR3 sequence reads: CSAPFQGNTEAFF. The CDR3 nucleotides read TGCAGCGCCCCATTCCAGGGAAACACTGAAGCTTTCTTT.